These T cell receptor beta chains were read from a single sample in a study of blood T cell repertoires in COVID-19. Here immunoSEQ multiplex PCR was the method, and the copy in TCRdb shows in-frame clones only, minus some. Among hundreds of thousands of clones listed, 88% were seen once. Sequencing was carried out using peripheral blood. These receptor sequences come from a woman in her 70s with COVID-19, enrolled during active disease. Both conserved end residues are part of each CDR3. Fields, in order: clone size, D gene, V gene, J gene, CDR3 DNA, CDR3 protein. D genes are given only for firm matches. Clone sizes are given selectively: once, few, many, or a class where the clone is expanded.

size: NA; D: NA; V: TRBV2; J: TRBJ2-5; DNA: TGTGCCAGCAGGTGGGAGAGGGAGACCCAGTACTTC; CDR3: CASRWERETQYF
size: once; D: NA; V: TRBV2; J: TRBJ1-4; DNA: TGTGCCAGCACCCGGACACCGATACTTGAAAAACTGTTTTTT; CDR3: CASTRTPILEKLFF
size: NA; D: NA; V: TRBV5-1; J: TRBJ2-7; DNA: TGCGCCAGCAGCGTCGGACGTCTCATGACTAGTACATACTACGAGCAGTACTTC; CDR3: CASSVGRLMTSTYYEQYF
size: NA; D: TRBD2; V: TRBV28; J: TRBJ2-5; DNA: TGTGCCAGCAGACTAGCGGGGGACCCAGAGACCCAGTACTTC; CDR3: CASRLAGDPETQYF
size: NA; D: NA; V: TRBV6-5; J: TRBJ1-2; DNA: TGTGCCAGCAGTTACTCCGTACATGGTGGCTACACCTTC; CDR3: CASSYSVHGGYTF
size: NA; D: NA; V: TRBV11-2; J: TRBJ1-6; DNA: TGTGCCAGCAGCTTAGAGGGGGGGCGGACGTCACCCCTCCACTTT; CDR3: CASSLEGGRTSPLHF
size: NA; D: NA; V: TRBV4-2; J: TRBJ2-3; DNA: TGTGCCAGCAGCCAAGTCAAACGGGATCTTGTTTTGGATACGCAGTATTTT; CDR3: CASSQVKRDLVLDTQYF
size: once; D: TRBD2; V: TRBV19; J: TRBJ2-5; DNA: TGTGCCAGTAGTAACCAGGGACTAGCGGGGCTAGAGACCCAGTACTTC; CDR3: CASSNQGLAGLETQYF
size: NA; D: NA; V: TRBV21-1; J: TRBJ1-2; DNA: TGTGCCAGCAGCAAAGCGGCTGGGCAGGGTGCTAACTATGGCTACACCTTC; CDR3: CASSKAAGQGANYGYTF
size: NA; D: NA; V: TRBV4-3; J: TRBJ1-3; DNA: TGCGCCAGCAGCCAAGCCGGTTCTGGAAACACCATATATTTT; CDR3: CASSQAGSGNTIYF
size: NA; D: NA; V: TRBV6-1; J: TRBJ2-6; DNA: TGTGCCAGCAGTGAAGGATTGGGGCGACTGGCTGGGGCCAACGTCCTGACTTTC; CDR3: CASSEGLGRLAGANVLTF
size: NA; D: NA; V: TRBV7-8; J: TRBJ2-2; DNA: TGTGCCAGCAGCTTTGCGGGGACTCTGAACACCGGGGAGCTGTTTTTT; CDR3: CASSFAGTLNTGELFF
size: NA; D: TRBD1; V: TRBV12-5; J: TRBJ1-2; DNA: TGTGCTAGTGGTTTGGTCCCAGGGGGCGATGGCTACACCTTC; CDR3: CASGLVPGGDGYTF
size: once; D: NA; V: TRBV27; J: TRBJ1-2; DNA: TGTGCCAGCAGTCTCGCGGGGCGGAACTATGGCTACACCTTC; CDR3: CASSLAGRNYGYTF
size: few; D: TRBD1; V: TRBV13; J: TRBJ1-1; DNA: TGTGCCAGCAGGGAGTCGGACAGGGAGAACACTGAAGCTTTCTTT; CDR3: CASRESDRENTEAFF
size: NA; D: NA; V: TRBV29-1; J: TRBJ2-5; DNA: TGCAGCGTCTCCGACTGGCAAGAGACCCAGTACTTC; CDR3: CSVSDWQETQYF
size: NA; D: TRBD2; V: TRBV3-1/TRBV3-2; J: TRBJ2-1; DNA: TGTGCCAGCAGCCTGAGAGGCCTAGCGGGGGGGCACAATGAGCAGTTCTTC; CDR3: CASSLRGLAGGHNEQFF
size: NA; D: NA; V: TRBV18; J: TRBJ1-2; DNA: TGTGCCAGCTCACCCCGACAGGTTGACTATGGCTACACCTTC; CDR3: CASSPRQVDYGYTF
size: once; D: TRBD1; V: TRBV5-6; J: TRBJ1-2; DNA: TGTGCCAGCAGCCCCCGTAGACAGGGGTTTAGAAAAGGAGGCTACACCTTC; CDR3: CASSPRRQGFRKGGYTF
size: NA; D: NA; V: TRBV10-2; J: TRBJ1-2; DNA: TGCGCCAGCAGTGAGTCAGATCTCGGGGGGCTCTATGGCTACACCTTC; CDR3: CASSESDLGGLYGYTF
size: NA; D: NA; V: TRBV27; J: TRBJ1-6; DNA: TGTGCCAGCAGTTATGGGCCAAGCTCCTATAATTCACCCCTCCACTTT; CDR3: CASSYGPSSYNSPLHF
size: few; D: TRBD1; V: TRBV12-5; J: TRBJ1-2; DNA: TGTGCTAGTGGTTTGGTACAGGGGGCAGCCGGCTACACCTTC; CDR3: CASGLVQGAAGYTF
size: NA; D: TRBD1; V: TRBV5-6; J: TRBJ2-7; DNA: TGTGCCAGCAGCTTCGGGACAGGGCAGCGCGAGCAGTACTTC; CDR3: CASSFGTGQREQYF
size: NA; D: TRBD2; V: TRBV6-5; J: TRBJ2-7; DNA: TGTGCCAGCTCTACTAGCGGGGGGTTCGACGAGCAGTACTTC; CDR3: CASSTSGGFDEQYF
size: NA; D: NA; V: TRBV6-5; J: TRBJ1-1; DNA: TGTGCCAGCAGTACCGGGGGCACTGAAGCTTTCTTT; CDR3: CASSTGGTEAFF
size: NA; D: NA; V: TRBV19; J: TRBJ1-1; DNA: TGTGCCAGTAGTGGAGGGAGGGGCACTGAAGCTTTCTTT; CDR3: CASSGGRGTEAFF
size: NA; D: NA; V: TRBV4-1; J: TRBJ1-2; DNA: TGCGCCAGCAGGGGGGGGCAGGCCTATGGCTACACCTTC; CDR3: CASRGGQAYGYTF
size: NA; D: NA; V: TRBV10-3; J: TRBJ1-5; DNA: TGTGCCATCAGTGAGTCCCTTGGTGAGAGACAGCCCCAGCATTTT; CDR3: CAISESLGERQPQHF
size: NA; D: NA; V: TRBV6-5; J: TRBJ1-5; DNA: TGTGCCAGCAGTAGGAGGATGAATCAGCCCCAGCATTTT; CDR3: CASSRRMNQPQHF